This TCR beta chain was sequenced during a study of response to subunit inactivated influenza vaccine. Findings and caveats of the study: Authors suggested few new T cells are recruited by each seasonal influenza vaccination.

Using its own MiXCR run on the RT-PCR reads, TCRdb lists one record per CDR3 protein. The sample yields hundreds of thousands of distinct CDR3 sequences, about 15% seen once. This clonotype has just a few counts. Its specificity is unknown. Trimming pared 7 bases from V and 3 bases from J, leaving 15 bases between. This CDR3 is 14 amino acids long. The sample consisted of PBMCs from blood, taken about 13 days after vaccination. This TCR came from a man in his fifties who received an inactivated influenza vaccine. The V and J genes are TRBV12-3 or TRBV12-4 and TRBJ1-2; a possible D gene is TRBD1 (5 bases). The CDR3 DNA sequence: TGTGCCAGCACGCCGGGGGGGGGTGACTATGGCTACACCTTC. Residues: CASTPGGGDYGYTF.